This TCR beta chain was recorded in a study of blood T cell repertoires in COVID-19 (TCRdb year 2020). The study in broad terms: Samples from collaborators originated in the United States, Italy and Spain and spanned both the acute and convalescent phases of COVID-19. The prospective study material was composed of cDNA or gDNA derived from T cells, B-cell-depleted T cells, or PBMCs. Deeply sampled blood TCRbeta repertoires from subjects exposed to, actively infected with, or recovered from COVID-19 were included in the dataset. The repertoires were released in a freely available public database intended as a resource for research on the immune response to SARS-CoV-2. Samples came from the ongoing ImmuneRACE study (first 160 participants) plus 1,254 subjects from 6 global collaborators. Sample metadata almost always included a de-identified subject ID, COVID-19 status, age in years and sex. HLA class I and class II types, where available, came from metadata supplied by the sample provider rather than from assay-based typing. Overall study outcomes, separate from this receptor: Clinical and demographic metadata were provided uncurated, with the amount varying by source and participant.

TCRbeta CDR3 regions were amplified from genomic DNA using the immunoSEQ Assay, a bias-controlled multiplex PCR. From the authors' description of their analysis: The number of nucleated cells in each sample was estimated from the amplification of reference gene primers within the assay. To quantify the absolute abundance of each unique TCRbeta CDR3 rearrangement, sequence reads were collapsed and filtered. Productive Simpson clonality was computed per sample as the square root of Simpson's diversity index over productive rearrangements. Imported from immuneACCESS, the table was reduced by TCRdb to in-frame sequences with V and J called. These copies leave out some clones; in studies compared against another copy, an unresolved V gene accounts for under half, and the cause of the remainder is not known. V and J calls and clone size come straight from that table; D and trimming were deduced from the DNA. Recorded for this sample are 20,000 to 30,000 clones; more than 90% of them occurred a single time. Roughly 7.4% of the sample comes from the top ten.

The collaborating institutions used their own protocols to collect whole blood in K2EDTA tubes. For TCRbeta analysis, collaborator samples were shipped as frozen whole blood, as isolated PBMCs, or as DNA extracted from either sample type. CDR1 and CDR2 were assigned from the germline V gene as SGDLS and YYNGEE. Trimming accounts for 3 bases at V and 5 bases at J, while the number of junction bases matched to no gene is 4. From the cysteine through the phenylalanine, the CDR3 covers 16 amino acids. Only the CDR3 region is kept as DNA, spanning 48 bases read in frame from base 1. As regards this clone: It lacks a known antigen. No much larger clone exists at a distance of one base, and base qualities are not known.

The source material was peripheral blood. This sequence originates from a human donor in a cohort sampled during active COVID-19. The chain employs TRBV9 and TRBJ2-2; 13 middle bases align to TRBD2. The CDR3 in this case is CASSAPGLAGTGELFF. The sequenced DNA is TGTGCCAGCAGCGCCCCGGGACTAGCGGGAACCGGGGAGCTGTTTTTT. Full variable domain (CDR3 extended with the reference TRBV9 and TRBJ2-2 proteins): DSGVTQTPKHLITATGQRVTLRCSPRSGDLSVYWYQQSLDQGLQFLIQYYNGEERAKGNILERFSAQQFPDLHSELNLSSLELGDSALYFCASSAPGLAGTGELFFGEGSRLTVL.